This TCR beta chain was obtained from a study of T-cell reconstitution after alpha-beta-depleted transplantation in children. This clonotype was observed many times. V was shortened by 3 bases and J by 4 bases, with 8 bases between the two germline ends. CDR3 length: 13 amino acids. Per germline, CDR1 MDHEN and CDR2 SYDVKM. TCRbeta library construction was performed incorporating unique molecular identifiers. Using its own MiXCR run on the PCR reads, TCRdb lists one record per CDR3 protein. In the table there are fewer than 120,000 distinct CDR3 sequences, 10% of which are singletons. This chain links TRBV28 with TRBJ2-3, with D unclear. The sequences come from PBMCs from the stem cell graft donor, collected from the stem cell graft. The clonotype was recovered from a human donor who donated a stem cell graft to a child with acute lymphoblastic leukemia. The CDR3 is CASSLQNPDTQYF. CDR3 DNA: TGTGCCAGCAGTTTGCAAAACCCAGATACGCAGTATTTT.